This TCR beta chain was found in a study of shared clonotypes between healthy human individuals. Regarding the study as a whole: Non-shared clonotypes were found to have lower generation probabilities than the clonotypes that were shared by all four of the sorted-subset donors.

V shed 0 bases and J shed 9 bases, with 6 bases lying between them. Looked up from germline, CDR1 is MNHEY and CDR2 is SMNVEV (reference sequence). The CDR3 consists of 13 residues. Notes on this clone: What it binds is not known.

Deep was the level at which the assay was run. Measured with immunoSEQ multiplex PCR; TCRdb has only the in-frame clones, and not every one. The sample contains some 2 million clones, about 95% of which appear only once. Terminally differentiated effector memory CD45RA+ cells were left out of the naive CD8 fraction, which was CD45RO-negative and positively selected for CCR7. Donation came from healthy HIV-negative adults that had no recent acute infections or vaccinations. This TCR was sampled from a man between 18 and 35 years old in good health. The sample comprised naive CD8+ T cells sorted from blood. The V and J genes are TRBV27 and TRBJ1-6; D call uncertain. The CDR3 bases are TGTGCCAGCAGTTTATCGAGCAGTTCACCCCTCCACTTT. This encodes CASSLSSSSPLHF.